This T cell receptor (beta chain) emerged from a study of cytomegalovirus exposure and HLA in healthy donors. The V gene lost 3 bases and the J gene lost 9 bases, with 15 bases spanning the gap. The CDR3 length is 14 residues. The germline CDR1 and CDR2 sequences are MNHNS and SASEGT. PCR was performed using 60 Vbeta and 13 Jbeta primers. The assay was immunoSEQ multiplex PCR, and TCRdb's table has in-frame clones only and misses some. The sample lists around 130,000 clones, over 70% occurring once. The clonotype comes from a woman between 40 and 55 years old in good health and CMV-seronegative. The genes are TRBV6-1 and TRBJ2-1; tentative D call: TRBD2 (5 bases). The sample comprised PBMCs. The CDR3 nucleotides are TGTGCCAGCAGTGAGGGTCTAGCTTCCTTTGAGCAGTTCTTC. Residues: CASSEGLASFEQFF.